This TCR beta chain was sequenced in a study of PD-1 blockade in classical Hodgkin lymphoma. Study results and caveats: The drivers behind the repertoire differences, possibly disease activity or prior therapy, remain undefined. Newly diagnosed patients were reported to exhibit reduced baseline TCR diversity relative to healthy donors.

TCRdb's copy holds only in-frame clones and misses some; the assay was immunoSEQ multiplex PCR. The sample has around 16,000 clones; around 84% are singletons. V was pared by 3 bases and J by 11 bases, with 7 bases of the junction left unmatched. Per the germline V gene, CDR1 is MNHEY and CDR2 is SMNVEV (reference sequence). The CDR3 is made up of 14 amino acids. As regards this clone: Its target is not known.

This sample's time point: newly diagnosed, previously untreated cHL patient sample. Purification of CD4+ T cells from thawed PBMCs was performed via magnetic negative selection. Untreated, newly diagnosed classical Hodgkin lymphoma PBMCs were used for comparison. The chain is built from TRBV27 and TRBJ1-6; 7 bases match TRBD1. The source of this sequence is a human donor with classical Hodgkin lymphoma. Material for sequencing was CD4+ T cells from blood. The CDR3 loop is CASSFYSQGTPLHF. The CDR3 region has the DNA TGTGCCAGCAGTTTTTACTCACAGGGGACACCCCTCCACTTT.